A selection of T cell receptor beta chains follows, all from one sample in a study of cytomegalovirus exposure and HLA in healthy donors. The assay was immunoSEQ multiplex PCR, and TCRdb's table has in-frame clones only and misses some. This sample has 140,000 to 150,000 clones, with around four fifths found just once. The source material was PBMCs. These receptors came from a female donor in good health and CMV-seronegative. CDR3s include the opening cysteine and the closing phenylalanine or tryptophan. The order of the fields is V gene, D gene, clone size, J gene, CDR3 DNA, CDR3 protein. D genes are given only for firm matches. Clone size is not always given. Where it is, it says once, few, many or a class for expanded clones.

TRBV27	TRBD2	.	TRBJ2-4	TGTGCCAGCAGTCGGGGACGATGGGCTAGCGGTAAAAACATTCAGTACTTC	CASSRGRWASGKNIQYF
TRBV5-4	TRBD1	.	TRBJ2-1	TGTGCCAGCAGCCGACGACAGGGTGGTCAGGGTGAGCAGTTCTTC	CASSRRQGGQGEQFF
TRBV6-5	.	.	TRBJ1-1	TGTGCCAGCAGTTACTCGGGGCGGACAAACACTGAAGCTTTCTTT	CASSYSGRTNTEAFF
TRBV6-6	TRBD1	.	TRBJ1-2	TGTGCCAGCAGTTACGACGACAGGGCCTCGCGTGGCTACACCTTC	CASSYDDRASRGYTF
TRBV5-1	.	.	TRBJ2-7	TGCGCCAGCAGCCCGGAGGTTTTTTGGGGCGAGCAGTACTTC	CASSPEVFWGEQYF
TRBV15	.	.	TRBJ1-5	TGTGCCACCAGCAGAGATCAGGGGTCAGTGAGTCAGCCCCAGCATTTT	CATSRDQGSVSQPQHF
TRBV28	.	.	TRBJ2-7	TGTGCCAGCAGTTCAACAGGGTACCTATCCTACGAGCAGTACTTC	CASSSTGYLSYEQYF
TRBV28	.	.	TRBJ1-6	TGTGCCAGCAGTTTGGGGACAAATTCACCCCTCCACTTT	CASSLGTNSPLHF
TRBV28	TRBD1	.	TRBJ2-1	TGTGCCAGCAGTTACTGGGACAGTTCCTACAATGAGCAGTTCTTC	CASSYWDSSYNEQFF
TRBV18	TRBD1	few	TRBJ2-4	TGTGCCAGCTCAAACTACAGGGGTTCCAAAAACATTCAGTACTTC	CASSNYRGSKNIQYF
TRBV6-5	TRBD1	.	TRBJ2-6	TGTGCCAGCAGTGCCAGGGGGTCTGGGGCCAACGTCCTGACTTTC	CASSARGSGANVLTF
TRBV2	.	.	TRBJ1-3	TGTGCCAGCAGTGAAGGGAGGGCCCCCTCTGGAAACACCATATATTTT	CASSEGRAPSGNTIYF
TRBV7-2	.	.	TRBJ2-7	TGTGCCAGCAGCTTAGCGACGGGTAGAAGCTCCTACGAGCAGTACTTC	CASSLATGRSSYEQYF
TRBV4-1	.	once	TRBJ1-6	TGCGCCAGCAGCTTAGGGGCAGAATATTCACCCCTCCACTTT	CASSLGAEYSPLHF
TRBV5-4	TRBD1	.	TRBJ1-2	TGTGCCAGCAGCTTGGCTCTGGGACAGGGATTGAATGGCTACACCTTC	CASSLALGQGLNGYTF
TRBV28	TRBD1	.	TRBJ2-2	TGTGCCAGCAGTTTAAGACAGGGGATAGTCGGGGAGCTGTTTTTT	CASSLRQGIVGELFF
TRBV23-1	.	.	TRBJ1-5	TGCGCCAGACCCCGGGATGATAGCAATCAGCCCCAGCATTTT	CARPRDDSNQPQHF
TRBV28	.	.	TRBJ2-3	TGTGCCAGCAGTTTGGGCCTCCCAGATACGCAGTATTTT	CASSLGLPDTQYF
TRBV28	.	.	TRBJ2-4	TGTGCCAGCAGTTCCTCGTCTCCCAAAAGACAGGCTACCAAAAACATTCAGTACTTC	CASSSSSPKRQATKNIQYF
TRBV19	.	.	TRBJ1-5	TGTGCCAGTAGTATACAGGGAACCCGATATCAGCCCCAGCATTTT	CASSIQGTRYQPQHF
TRBV7-3	TRBD2	.	TRBJ2-3	TGTGCCAGCAGCGTCTCCGGGACTAGCGTTGCAGATACGCAGTATTTT	CASSVSGTSVADTQYF
TRBV6-1	.	.	TRBJ2-1	TGTGCCAGCAGTGATCGAGGGGGCAATGAGCAGTTCTTC	CASSDRGGNEQFF
TRBV9	TRBD2	.	TRBJ2-1	TGTGCCAGCAGCGGCGGGACTAGCGAATACAATGAGCAGTTCTTC	CASSGGTSEYNEQFF
TRBV10-3	TRBD1	.	TRBJ2-2	TGTGCCATCAGGGGGACAGGTGGAACCGGGGAGCTGTTTTTT	CAIRGTGGTGELFF
TRBV6-1	.	few	TRBJ1-1	TGTGCCAGCAGGGAACAGCCACTTGGGCTGAACACTGAAGCTTTCTTT	CASREQPLGLNTEAFF
TRBV19	TRBD1	.	TRBJ1-5	TGTGCCAGTAGTCTTGGACAGGTCCAGCCCCAGCATTTT	CASSLGQVQPQHF
TRBV27	TRBD2	.	TRBJ2-7	TGTGCCAGCAGTTCGCAGGGGGGGGGACTAGCGGGGCCTTCGTGGGAGCAGTACTTC	CASSSQGGGLAGPSWEQYF
TRBV27	TRBD2	.	TRBJ2-1	TGTGCCAGCAGTTCCCGTCGGGGGTTTAACACAAATACCGGGGGGAATGAGCAGTTCTTC	CASSSRRGFNTNTGGNEQFF
TRBV4-3	TRBD1	few	TRBJ2-3	TGCGCCAGCAGCCAAGATTCCAGGGGGCTATTCACAGATACGCAGTATTTT	CASSQDSRGLFTDTQYF
TRBV2	.	.	TRBJ1-5	TGTGCCAGCAGGACGGACATGAATAGCAATCAGCCCCAGCATTTT	CASRTDMNSNQPQHF
TRBV10-2	.	.	TRBJ1-1	TGCGCCAGCAGTGAGCTGGGGGCCTGGACTGAAGCTTTCTTT	CASSELGAWTEAFF
TRBV5-1	TRBD1	.	TRBJ1-3	TGCGCCAGCAGCAGGACGGGACAGGGGACTGGAAACACCATATATTTT	CASSRTGQGTGNTIYF
TRBV11-2	.	.	TRBJ1-1	TGTGCCAGCAGCTTAACCCGGGGGGGTATGAACACTGAAGCTTTCTTT	CASSLTRGGMNTEAFF
TRBV28	.	.	TRBJ1-1	TGTGCCAGCAGAACTCCAGGGAACACTGAAGCTTTCTTT	CASRTPGNTEAFF
TRBV14	.	once	TRBJ1-3	TGTGCCAGCAGCCAAGACCTCCCGAGCTCTGGAAACACCATATATTTT	CASSQDLPSSGNTIYF